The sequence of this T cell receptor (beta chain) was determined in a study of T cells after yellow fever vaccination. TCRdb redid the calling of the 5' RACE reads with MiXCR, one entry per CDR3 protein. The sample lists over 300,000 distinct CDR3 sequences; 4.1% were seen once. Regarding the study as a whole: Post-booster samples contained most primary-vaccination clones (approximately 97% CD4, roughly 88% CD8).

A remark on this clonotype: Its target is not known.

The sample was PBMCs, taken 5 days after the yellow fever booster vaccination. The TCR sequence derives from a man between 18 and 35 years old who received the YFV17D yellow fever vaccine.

The CDR3 region is CSASMYRRYQETQYF. The CDR3 DNA reads as TGCAGTGCTAGTATGTACCGTAGGTACCAAGAGACCCAGTACTTC. The rearrangement joins TRBV20-1 to TRBJ2-5, with D unclear. Germline CDR1 DFQATT, CDR2 SNEGSKA (reference sequence). The germline V and J ends were trimmed by 3 bases and 0 bases, with 14 bases remaining between them. The CDR3 runs 15 residues.